The 24 T cell receptor beta chains in this list originate from one sample, sequenced in a study of T-cell reconstitution after alpha-beta-depleted transplantation in children. Molecular barcoding with unique molecular identifiers was used for the TCRbeta library. A single record per CDR3 protein comes from TCRdb applying MiXCR to the PCR reads. The sample lists some 460,000 distinct CDR3 sequences, 16% occurring once. The source material was PBMCs, mostly from graft donor cells, sampled 360 days after TCRalphabeta/CD19-depleted stem cell transplant. The receptors shown here come from a boy under two years old who had a stem cell transplant for Wiskott-Aldrich syndrome, so the T cells may come from the graft donor.

The chain employs TRBV3-1 and TRBJ2-1, with D hard to call. The CDR3 is 15 amino acids. Germline loops: CDR1 LGHDT, CDR2 YNNKEL (reference sequence). Between the trimmed V and J ends, which lost 4 bases and 0 bases, there was a span of 10 bases. CDR3 in DNA: TGTGCCAGCAGCCCACGCAAGAGCTCCTACAATGAGCAGTTCTTC. Translating gives CASSPRKSSYNEQFF.

This clonotype has at least ten counts. The V call is TRBV24-1, the J call TRBJ2-1, with a possible D match to TRBD2 (6 bases). From germline, CDR1 is KGHDR and CDR2 SFDVKD. This CDR3 region has 17 residues. V was clipped by 1 base and J by 0 bases, with 12 bases between them. CDR3 amino acids: CATSDFSSASSYNEQFF. The CDR3, as DNA: TGTGCCACCAGTGATTTCTCTAGCGCGAGCTCCTACAATGAGCAGTTCTTC.

This clonotype showed up just a few times. The rearrangement uses TRBV11-2 and TRBJ2-1; TRBD2 agrees at 14 bases. This CDR3 is 19 amino acids long. V shed 0 bases, J shed 6 bases, and the junction held 10 bases outside the gene matches. The germline V gene has CDR1 SGHAT and CDR2 FQNNGV. The DNA for the CDR3 is TGTGCCAGCAGCTTAGATTCACAACCTGGACTAGCGGGAGGCAATGAGCAGTTCTTC. Amino acids: CASSLDSQPGLAGGNEQFF. The entire variable domain, with the rest obtained from reference TRBV11-2 and TRBJ2-1, is as follows: EAGVAQSPRYKIIEKRQSVAFWCNPISGHATLYWYQQILGQGPKLLIQFQNNGVVDDSQLPKDRFSAERLKGVDSTLKIQPAKLEDSAVYLCASSLDSQPGLAGGNEQFFGPGTRLTVL.

This clonotype occurred a few times. The V gene is TRBV15, the J gene TRBJ1-1; D is ambiguous. The V end lost 0 bases, the J end lost 3 bases, and 8 bases lay between the germline ends. Germline CDR1 LNHNV, CDR2 YYDKDF (reference sequence). The CDR3 runs 14 residues. The CDR3 spells CATSRDRADTEAFF. The CDR3 DNA follows: TGTGCCACCAGCAGAGATCGGGCCGACACTGAAGCTTTCTTT. The full variable domain, completed using reference TRBV15 and TRBJ1-1, is DAMVIQNPRYQVTQFGKPVTLSCSQTLNHNVMYWYQQKSSQAPKLLFHYYDKDFNNEADTPDNFQSRRPNTSFCFLDIRSPGLGDTAMYLCATSRDRADTEAFFGQGTRLTVV.

This clonotype was seen only a few times. The chain couples TRBV6-2 or TRBV6-3 to TRBJ2-2; D might be TRBD2 (6 bases). The CDR3 length is 16 residues. Trimming removed 2 bases from V and 4 bases from J, with 14 bases in between. Germline CDR1 and CDR2: MNHEY and SVGEGT. For the CDR3, the DNA is TGTGCCAGCAGTTACCCGCTTCGGGAGACCACCGGGGAGCTGTTTTTT. Translating it yields CASSYPLRETTGELFF.

This clonotype has a count of ten or more. V is TRBV20-1 and J is TRBJ2-1, with 13 bases fitting TRBD2. This CDR3 contains 18 residues. The germline gives CDR1 DFQATT, CDR2 SNEGSKA (reference sequence). Trimming took 4 bases from V and 0 from J; bases not matched to a gene: 9. The CDR3 bases are TGCAGTGCTACAGGGACTAGCGGGACCTTAAGCTCCTACAATGAGCAGTTCTTC. This codes for CSATGTSGTLSSYNEQFF.

This clonotype was counted a few times. The genes are TRBV25-1 and TRBJ2-5; tentatively, D is TRBD1 or TRBD2 (6 bases each). Germline V gene data show CDR1 as MGHDK and CDR2 as SYGVNS. The CDR3 is 16 amino acids. The V end lost 2 bases, the J end lost 3 bases, and 16 bases lay between the germline ends. The CDR3 DNA sequence: TGTGCCAGCAGTGAAGGTGGGGGGCCTGGGAAAGAGACCCAGTACTTC. Translation gives CASSEGGGPGKETQYF. Full variable domain (outside the CDR3, taken from reference TRBV25-1 and TRBJ2-5): EADIYQTPRYLVIGTGKKITLECSQTMGHDKMYWYQQDPGMELHLIHYSYGVNSTEKGDLSSESTVSRIRTEHFPLTLESARPSHTSQYLCASSEGGGPGKETQYFGPGTRLLVL.

The CDR3 reads CASSPRPLDGVLYEQFF. The CDR3 nucleotides read TGTGCCAGCAGCCCAAGGCCACTAGACGGGGTTTTGTATGAGCAGTTCTTC. V gene TRBV11-2 combines with J gene TRBJ2-1; D is perhaps TRBD2 (5 bases). The CDR3 is 17 amino acids. Germline CDR1 reads SGHAT; CDR2 reads FQNNGV. With 5 bases removed from V and 8 bases from J, the gap between germline ends came to 25 bases.

This clonotype has a handful of counts. The V call is TRBV20-1, the J call TRBJ2-1, with a possible D match to TRBD2 (5 bases). The length of the CDR3 is 14 residues. Germline CDR1 is DFQATT and CDR2 is SNEGSKA (reference sequence). The ends were cut back, 5 bases at V and 3 bases at J, with 14 bases in the middle. The DNA for the CDR3 is TGCAGTGCTTCACCTTCGGGAATCTACAATGAGCAGTTCTTC. It yields the protein CSASPSGIYNEQFF.

This clonotype turned up a few times. The chain combines TRBV12-3 or TRBV12-4 with TRBJ1-6; D possibly corresponds to TRBD1 (6 bases). Trimming pared 5 bases from V and 12 bases from J, leaving 11 bases between. CDR3 size: 12 residues. The CDR3 DNA follows: TGTGCCAGCAGTCCAGGGGTGTTACCCCTCCACTTT. Amino acids: CASSPGVLPLHF.

This sequence joins TRBV5-1 and TRBJ2-2, with D tentatively TRBD1 (6 bases). The CDR3 contains 14 residues. The germline V and J ends were trimmed by 4 bases and 5 bases, with 12 bases remaining between them. Germline-derived CDR1 and CDR2 are SGHRS and YFSETQ. The CDR3 here is CASSLTGKTGELFF. The CDR3 bases are TGCGCCAGCAGCCTTACAGGGAAGACCGGGGAGCTGTTTTTT.

Only a few counts were recorded for this clonotype. The J gene is TRBJ2-3, the V gene TRBV5-1, with D uncertain. Trimming pared 0 bases from V and 5 bases from J, leaving 10 bases between. The CDR3 loop spans 14 amino acids. Per the germline V gene, CDR1 is SGHRS and CDR2 is YFSETQ. The CDR3, as DNA: TGCGCCAGCAGCTTGGCCATTCCGAAAGATACGCAGTATTTT. It yields the protein CASSLAIPKDTQYF. The whole variable domain, filled in from reference TRBV5-1 and TRBJ2-3, reads KAGVTQTPRYLIKTRGQQVTLSCSPISGHRSVSWYQQTPGQGLQFLFEYFSETQRNKGNFPGRFSGRQFSNSRSEMNVSTLELGDSALYLCASSLAIPKDTQYFGPGTRLTVL.

The chain uses TRBV5-1 and TRBJ2-7; a weak D match, TRBD1 (6 bases). CDR1 and CDR2 from the germline V gene are SGHRS and YFSETQ. Trimming left V 4 bases short and J 2 bases short, with 13 bases between. CDR3 length: 14 residues. This CDR3 reads CASSLSTGTYEQYF. The CDR3 DNA reads TGCGCCAGCAGCCTCTCGACAGGTACCTACGAGCAGTACTTC.

In DNA, the CDR3 is TGTGCCAGCTCACCCTGGCCCCCCCCCTACAATGAGCAGTTCTTC. This encodes CASSPWPPPYNEQFF. The gene calls are TRBV18 and TRBJ2-1; D is uncertain. CDR1 is KGHSH, CDR2 LQKENI, per germline. CDR3 size: 15 residues. Trimming pared 3 bases from V and 2 bases from J, leaving 11 bases between.

This chain joins TRBV5-6 and TRBJ2-3, with 13 bases identical to TRBD2. This CDR3 is 17 amino acids long. Germline V gene sequence: CDR1 SGHDT, CDR2 YYEEEE. The trim removed 5 bases at V and 5 bases at J, leaving 11 bases unmatched. The CDR3 reads CASSYNLGLAGKDTQYF. DNA of the CDR3: TGTGCCAGCAGTTATAATTTGGGACTAGCGGGGAAAGATACGCAGTATTTT.

The rearrangement uses TRBV6-5 and TRBJ2-1, with D maybe TRBD2 (6 bases). Germline V gene data show CDR1 as MNHEY and CDR2 as SVGAGI. The CDR3 contains 15 residues. V was shortened by 5 bases and J by 7 bases, with 18 bases between the two germline ends. The CDR3 is CASSLEASVGNEQFF. CDR3 DNA sequence: TGTGCCAGCAGTCTCGAGGCTAGCGTTGGGAATGAGCAGTTCTTC.

Concerning this clonotype itself: Germline and junction disagree at one end, which may indicate a read error. The chain recombines TRBV5-1 with TRBJ2-5; D unresolved. Germline-derived CDR1 and CDR2 are SGHRS and YFSETQ. The CDR3 totals 12 residues. CDR3 sequence (DNA): TGCGCTAGCAGCTTATCGACGGAGACCCAGTACTTC. This codes for CASSLSTETQYF.

This clonotype was recorded a few times. The gene calls are TRBV7-2 and TRBJ2-7, with D possibly TRBD1 on 6 matching bases. Trimming cost V 2 bases and J 1 base, with 18 bases left between them. This CDR3 has 17 amino acids. Looked up from germline, CDR1 is SGHTA and CDR2 is FQGNSA. The CDR3 region has the DNA TGTGCCAGCAGCTTAAGTACTTGGGACACTTTTTCCTACGAGCAGTACTTC. Translated, it gives CASSLSTWDTFSYEQYF.

In this sample, this clonotype turned up a few times. The chain links TRBV10-2 to TRBJ2-7; no clear D. In germline, CDR1 is WSHSY, CDR2 SAAADI. The CDR3 sequence is 13 residues long. Trimming took 3 bases from V and 6 from J, leaving 12 bases between them. The DNA for the CDR3 is TGCGCCAGCAGTGAAGGATTCTTGGGCGAGCAGTACTTC. It is translated as CASSEGFLGEQYF.

This clonotype was seen a few times. The chain uses TRBV7-2 and TRBJ2-7, with 14 bases aligning to TRBD2. Germline V lookup: CDR1 SGHTA, CDR2 FQGNSA. V lost 5 bases, J lost 4 bases, and 10 bases stayed unmatched. CDR3 length: 17 amino acids. In DNA, the CDR3 is TGTGCCAGCAGCCCGAGAGGGACTAGCGGGAGTGGGTACGAGCAGTACTTC. Its translation is CASSPRGTSGSGYEQYF.

This clonotype was picked up a small number of times. The V gene is TRBV20-1, the J gene TRBJ2-2, with 7 positions matching TRBD2. The CDR3 consists of 13 residues. V dropped 5 bases and J dropped 4; count of bases not matched to a gene: 4. Germline CDR1 DFQATT, CDR2 SNEGSKA (reference sequence). DNA of the CDR3: TGCAGTGCTTCTGGGAGGGGCACCGGGGAGCTGTTTTTT. Translation gives CSASGRGTGELFF.

This clonotype showed up many times. This chain joins TRBV7-9 and TRBJ1-1, with D unclear. V shed 3 bases and J shed 4 bases, with 9 bases lying between them. The length of the CDR3 is 13 residues. Germline-derived CDR1 and CDR2 are SEHNR and FQNEAQ (reference sequence). CDR3 amino acids: CASSFLPSTEAFF. The CDR3 DNA reads as TGTGCCAGCAGCTTTCTGCCGAGCACTGAAGCTTTCTTT. The variable domain in full, with the rest retrieved from reference TRBV7-9 and TRBJ1-1, is DTGVSQNPRHKITKRGQNVTFRCDPISEHNRLYWYRQTLGQGPEFLTYFQNEAQLEKSRLLSDRFSAERPKGSFSTLEIQRTEQGDSAMYLCASSFLPSTEAFFGQGTRLTVV.

There are a few counts of this clonotype. This sequence joins TRBV5-1 and TRBJ2-5; possible D gene TRBD1, 6 bases. Germline V gene data show CDR1 as SGHRS and CDR2 as YFSETQ. The CDR3 length is 17 residues. V gave up 5 bases and J gave up 0 bases, with 20 bases separating them. DNA of the CDR3: TGCGCCAGCAGACGTTACAGGGCGACATCGTACCAAGAGACCCAGTACTTC. As protein: CASRRYRATSYQETQYF.

The J gene is TRBJ2-3, the V gene TRBV3-1; D may match TRBD1 or TRBD2 (6 bases each). The CDR3 runs 18 residues. CDR1 LGHDT and CDR2 YNNKEL come from the germline V gene (reference sequence). V was cut by 0 bases and J by 2 bases, with 18 bases left in between. DNA of the CDR3: TGTGCCAGCAGCCAAGATTTTAGGGGGAGGACTCACACAGATACGCAGTATTTT. Amino acid sequence: CASSQDFRGRTHTDTQYF.